These 17 T cell receptor beta chains share one sample of origin, sequenced in a study of T cell changes during pregnancy in multiple sclerosis (dated by TCRdb to the late 2010s). The receptor library was made with the immunoSEQ multiplex PCR assay. Drawn from immuneACCESS, this table holds only the in-frame rearrangements with V and J called that TCRdb kept. Clones are partly lost; checked studies trace under half to an unresolved V gene and leave the rest unexplained. This sample gives approximately 69,000 clones in total; around nine tenths of them show up just once. The ten top clones hold roughly 2% of the sample. Sequenced material: peripheral blood, taken in the second trimester of pregnancy. All receptors derive from a female donor in good health, enrolled as a control in a pregnancy study.

The chain joins TRBV5-4 to TRBJ1-1, with TRBD1 as a possible D gene (5 bases). The germline V gene has CDR1 SGHNT and CDR2 YYREEE (reference sequence). The CDR3 has 13 amino acids. The V end was cut by 0 bases, the J end by 6 bases, with 9 bases between. Written as DNA, the CDR3 is TGTGCCAGCAGCTTGGACGGGGGATCTGAAGCTTTCTTT. Translated: CASSLDGGSEAFF. Drawing the rest from reference TRBV5-4 and TRBJ1-1, the complete variable domain is ETGVTQSPTHLIKTRGQQVTLRCSSQSGHNTVSWYQQALGQGPQFIFQYYREEENGRGNFPPRFSGLQFPNYSSELNVNALELDDSALYLCASSLDGGSEAFFGQGTRLTVV.

This clone occurred once. The chain links TRBV11-2 to TRBJ1-2; a weak D match, TRBD1 (6 bases). Trimming stripped 4 bases from V and 14 bases from J, with 26 bases between. This CDR3 is 15 amino acids long. Germline-derived CDR1 and CDR2 are SGHAT and FQNNGV. The CDR3 nucleotides are TGTGCCAGCAGCTCCAACGACGGAAGGTCAGGGGCCTTAACCTTC. It translates to CASSSNDGRSGALTF.

The rearrangement joins TRBV9 to TRBJ2-7; 11 nucleotides match TRBD1. Germline V gene sequence: CDR1 SGDLS, CDR2 YYNGEE. The CDR3 runs to 14 residues. Trimming cost V 4 bases and J 6 bases; bases outside gene matches: 6. CDR3 coding DNA: TGTGCCAGCAGCATTGGACAGGGGGCCAGCGAGCAGTACTTC. Residues: CASSIGQGASEQYF.

The chain joins TRBV18 to TRBJ2-1; tentative D call: TRBD2 (6 bases). Trimming left V 6 bases short and J 1 base short, with 10 bases between. Germline V gene lookup returns CDR1 KGHSH and CDR2 LQKENI. The CDR3 extends over 14 amino acids. Here the CDR3 DNA reads TGTGCCAGCTCGGGCGGGGAGTCCTACAATGAGCAGTTCTTC. This encodes CASSGGESYNEQFF.

The rearrangement uses TRBV27 and TRBJ2-7; 7 bases match TRBD1. The CDR3 has 16 residues. Germline values: CDR1 MNHEY, CDR2 SMNVEV (reference sequence). Germline trimming cut 3 bases from V and 0 bases from J; bases unmatched to any gene: 8. The DNA of the CDR3 is TGTGCCAGCAGTTTGATGGGGGACAGTAGCTCCTACGAGCAGTACTTC. It encodes CASSLMGDSSSYEQYF.

CDR3 sequence reads: CATSGGPTDTQYF. CDR3 nucleotide sequence: TGTGCCACCTCGGGGGGGCCCACAGATACGCAGTATTTT. The chain is built from TRBV27 and TRBJ2-3, with 8 bases that match TRBD2. Trimming took 10 bases from V and 2 from J; bases not matched to a gene: 5. CDR1 and CDR2 (germline): MNHEY, SMNVEV (reference sequence). This CDR3 is built from 13 residues.

The CDR3 DNA is TGTGCCAGCAGCTTAGGGGGGGCAGATACGCAGTATTTT. Its protein product is CASSLGGADTQYF. The chain employs TRBV7-3 and TRBJ2-3; 7 positions agree with TRBD2. Germline V gene lookup returns CDR1 SGHTA and CDR2 FQGTGA. Trimming removed 2 bases from V and 4 bases from J; junction bases left unmatched: 0. The CDR3 spans 13 residues. Supplemented by reference TRBV7-3 and TRBJ2-3, the full variable domain reads GAGVSQTPSNKVTEKGKYVELRCDPISGHTALYWYRQSLGQGPEFLIYFQGTGAADDSGLPNDRFFAVRPEGSVSTLKIQRTERGDSAVYLCASSLGGADTQYFGPGTRLTVL.

The chain employs TRBV27 and TRBJ1-4; D might be TRBD1 (6 bases). Germline CDR1 reads MNHEY; CDR2 reads SMNVEV (reference sequence). Trimming cost V 4 bases and J 5 bases, with 14 bases left between them. This CDR3 region has 15 residues. The CDR3 is CASSSGGRRNEKLFF. The CDR3 nucleotides read TGTGCCAGCAGTTCGGGGGGCAGGAGGAATGAAAAACTGTTTTTT.

The chain links TRBV6-5 to TRBJ2-4; 12 bases are shared with TRBD1. Germline V lookup: CDR1 MNHEY, CDR2 SVGAGI. CDR3 length: 16 residues. V gave up 4 bases and J gave up 7 bases; unmatched junction bases: 8. The chain's CDR3 is CASSLGQGARVNIQYF. Here the CDR3 DNA reads TGTGCCAGCAGTTTGGGACAGGGGGCGCGTGTGAACATTCAGTACTTC.

This chain links TRBV13 with TRBJ2-3; 11 bases fit TRBD1. Germline CDR1 reads PRHDT; CDR2 reads FYEKMQ (reference sequence). The junction had 6 bases not matched to a gene; V was cut back by 5 bases and J by 2 bases. The CDR3 is 16 residues long. The CDR3 coding sequence is TGTGCCAGCAGCCGTAGGACAGGGGGCTTCACAGATACGCAGTATTTT. Translating gives CASSRRTGGFTDTQYF.

The rearrangement uses TRBV18 and TRBJ2-3; D perhaps matches TRBD1 (5 bases). Trimming pared 3 bases from V and 0 bases from J, leaving 7 bases between. The germline CDR1 and CDR2 sequences are KGHSH and LQKENI. The CDR3 has 14 residues. The CDR3 bases are TGTGCCAGCTCACCTCAGGGAAGCACAGATACGCAGTATTTT. Amino acid sequence: CASSPQGSTDTQYF.

The chain couples TRBV30 to TRBJ2-2, with D tentatively TRBD1 (5 bases). Between the trimmed V and J ends, which lost 5 bases and 4 bases, there was a span of 14 bases. From germline, CDR1 is GTSNPN and CDR2 SVGIG (reference sequence). The CDR3 spans 14 residues. The CDR3 spells CAWGAYRITGELFF. DNA for the CDR3: TGTGCCTGGGGGGCGTATAGAATCACCGGGGAGCTGTTTTTT.

The chain links TRBV7-2 to TRBJ1-1; possibly TRBD1 for D (6 bases). Trimming cost V 3 bases and J 6 bases, with 11 bases left between them. This CDR3 region has 13 residues. Germline V gene sequence: CDR1 SGHTA, CDR2 FQGNSA. The CDR3 DNA is TGTGCCAGCAGCTTCGGGGGGCGCGCTGAAGCTTTCTTT. Translating gives CASSFGGRAEAFF.

The J gene is TRBJ2-2, the V gene TRBV28; 8 nucleotides align to TRBD2. Per the germline V gene, CDR1 is MDHEN and CDR2 is SYDVKM. J lost 6 bases, V lost 3 bases, and 9 bases had no gene match. The CDR3 length is 16 residues. DNA for the CDR3: TGTGCCAGCAGTTTCCTTCTCGGGGGGGCGGCCGGGGAGCTGTTTTTT. The encoded protein is CASSFLLGGAAGELFF.

This clone was seen a handful of times. The chain carries TRBV20-1 and TRBJ1-1, with TRBD1 matching over 9 bases. CDR3 size: 11 residues. Trimming at V came to 5 bases and at J to 6 bases, leaving 1 base not matched to a gene. Per the germline V gene, CDR1 is DFQATT and CDR2 is SNEGSKA (reference sequence). The CDR3 DNA is TGCAGTGCTGACAGGGGGGCTGAAGCTTTCTTT. Residues: CSADRGAEAFF.

The chain uses TRBV7-9 and TRBJ1-1, with 7 bases matching TRBD1. V dropped 5 bases and J dropped 3; count of bases not matched to a gene: 3. CDR3 length: 13 amino acids. Germline CDR1 is SEHNR and CDR2 is FQNEAQ (reference sequence). This CDR3 reads CASSPQGDTEAFF. For the CDR3, the DNA is TGTGCCAGCAGCCCGCAGGGGGACACTGAAGCTTTCTTT.

This chain connects TRBV6-5 to TRBJ1-5; D possibly corresponds to TRBD1 (5 bases). Per germline, CDR1 MNHEY and CDR2 SVGAGI. The CDR3 totals 15 residues. Deletions cut 5 bases from V and 2 bases from J, with 13 bases between. CDR3: CASSRGGDGNQPQHF. In DNA form, the CDR3 reads TGTGCCAGCAGTCGAGGAGGGGACGGCAATCAGCCCCAGCATTTT.